This T cell receptor (beta chain) was recovered during a study of post-analysis software for immune sequencing data. Built from TCR beta cDNA, the libraries had unique molecular identifiers in them. Input of roughly 0.85 to 11 million T cells yielded hundreds of thousands of cDNA molecules. TCRdb analysed the PCR reads with MiXCR anew, one entry per CDR3 protein. The sample consists of roughly 730,000 distinct CDR3 sequences, 30% of them appearing once. The specimen was blood. This clonotype was obtained from a girl between 10 and 17 years old with multiple sclerosis.

DNA of the CDR3: TGCAGTGCTAAAGGCGCGATAAATTCACCCCTCCACTTT. Its protein is CSAKGAINSPLHF. The genes are TRBV20-1 and TRBJ1-6; D is uncertain. V lost 4 bases and J lost 7, with 11 bases in between. The CDR3 consists of 13 residues. The germline CDR1 and CDR2 sequences are DFQATT and SNEGSKA (reference sequence).